The 13 T cell receptor beta chains in this list originate from one sample, sequenced in a study of T cell changes during pregnancy in multiple sclerosis. TCRdb keeps only in-frame clones here, not all; method: immunoSEQ multiplex PCR. The sample includes about 49,000 clones, around 91% of them seen just once. The source was peripheral blood, collected after pregnancy. The receptors were sampled from a female donor in good health, enrolled as a control in a pregnancy study.

V usage is TRBV15 and J usage is TRBJ2-7; TRBD2 agrees at 15 bases. This CDR3 contains 20 residues. CDR1 and CDR2 from the germline V gene are LNHNV and YYDKDF (reference sequence). V lost 3 bases and J lost 4; bases outside the gene matches: 16. The CDR3 DNA sequence: TGTGCCACCAGCAGGACTCGGGACAGGACTAGCGGGGGGGCCCAGTACGAGCAGTACTTC. Residues: CATSRTRDRTSGGAQYEQYF. Combining the CDR3 with reference TRBV15 and TRBJ2-7 gives the whole variable domain DAMVIQNPRYQVTQFGKPVTLSCSQTLNHNVMYWYQQKSSQAPKLLFHYYDKDFNNEADTPDNFQSRRPNTSFCFLDIRSPGLGDTAMYLCATSRTRDRTSGGAQYEQYFGPGTRLTVT.

V and J are TRBV10-2 and TRBJ1-4; D might be TRBD1 (6 bases). Between the trimmed V and J ends, which lost 3 bases and 8 bases, there was a span of 13 bases. The CDR3 has 14 residues. CDR1 and CDR2 (germline): WSHSY, SAAADI. The DNA of the CDR3 is TGCGCCAGCAGTGAACCTGGGGACATAGAAAAACTGTTTTTT. Protein product: CASSEPGDIEKLFF.

This clone was seen a single time. V and J are TRBV19 and TRBJ1-2; D is undetermined. V gave up 6 bases and J gave up 1 base, with 9 bases separating them. Germline V gene data show CDR1 as LNHDA and CDR2 as SQIVND (reference sequence). The CDR3 runs to 13 residues. As DNA, the CDR3 is TGTGCCAGTAGGCAGGCAAATAACTATGGCTACACCTTC. This sequence encodes CASRQANNYGYTF.

This clone was counted a single time. This sequence joins TRBV6-4 and TRBJ2-2; D is possibly TRBD2 (6 bases). CDR3 size: 14 residues. V lost 5 bases and J lost 6, with 13 bases in between. Germline CDR1 and CDR2: MRHNA and SNTAGT. CDR3 loop: CASSPATGAGELFF. CDR3 nucleotides: TGTGCCAGCAGTCCGGCGACGGGGGCCGGGGAGCTGTTTTTT.

The rearrangement uses TRBV29-1 and TRBJ1-2; D remains unclear. This CDR3 contains 15 residues. The germline V and J ends were trimmed by 4 bases and 4 bases, with 19 bases remaining between them. In germline, CDR1 is SQVTM, CDR2 ANQGSEA. The CDR3, as DNA: TGCAGCGTTGTTTTTGGGTCCAGGCCCCTCTATGGCTACACCTTC. Translation gives CSVVFGSRPLYGYTF.

This clone was seen just once. This sequence joins TRBV9 and TRBJ2-7; D is unclear. V was cut by 0 bases and J by 1 base, with 8 bases left in between. This CDR3 spans 14 amino acids. Germline CDR1 is SGDLS and CDR2 is YYNGEE. CDR3 protein: CASSVGQISYEQYF. Here the CDR3 DNA reads TGTGCCAGCAGCGTAGGCCAGATTTCCTACGAGCAGTACTTC.

This chain joins TRBV6-1 and TRBJ2-1, with TRBD2 matching 12 bases. The CDR3 runs to 15 residues. CDR1 is MNHNS, CDR2 SASEGT, per germline. J gave up 7 bases and V 3 bases, and 4 bases lay outside the gene matches. The CDR3 region is CASSDGLAGGNEQFF. In DNA, the CDR3 is TGTGCCAGCAGTGACGGGCTAGCGGGGGGGAATGAGCAGTTCTTC.

This chain links TRBV5-6 with TRBJ2-4; 13 bases are shared with TRBD2. The CDR3 has 18 residues. V lost 5 bases, J lost 0 bases, and 8 bases stayed unmatched. CDR1 is SGHDT and CDR2 is YYEEEE in the germline V gene. In nucleotides, the CDR3 is TGTGCCAGCAGTTTTGGACTAGCGGGGGTTTCAGCCAAAAACATTCAGTACTTC. This sequence encodes CASSFGLAGVSAKNIQYF.

The chain combines TRBV6-1 with TRBJ2-3; 8 positions match TRBD2. Germline V gene lookup returns CDR1 MNHNS and CDR2 SASEGT. This CDR3 comprises 16 residues. The J segment lost 0 bases and the V segment lost 2 bases, leaving 4 bases of the junction unmatched. The CDR3 DNA reads as TGTGCCAGCAGTGAATTAGCGGGACCTAGCACAGATACGCAGTATTTT. Protein product: CASSELAGPSTDTQYF.

This clone was observed once. The chain joins TRBV13 to TRBJ2-5; weak D call: TRBD1 (6 bases). With 3 bases removed from V and 3 bases from J, the gap between germline ends came to 11 bases. This CDR3 spans 14 amino acids. CDR1 is PRHDT, CDR2 FYEKMQ, per germline (reference sequence). The CDR3 region is CASSLGRQEETQYF. The CDR3 DNA reads TGTGCCAGCAGCTTGGGTCGACAGGAAGAGACCCAGTACTTC.

This chain links TRBV14 with TRBJ2-3; D is undetermined. Germline V gene data show CDR1 as SGHDN and CDR2 as FVKESK. V lost 4 bases and J 4 bases, leaving 9 bases between the germline ends. The CDR3 sequence is 13 residues long. The CDR3 DNA reads as TGTGCCAGCAGCCTAAGACTGGCAGATACGCAGTATTTT. Its protein product is CASSLRLADTQYF. Looking up the rest from reference TRBV14 and TRBJ2-3 gives the full variable domain: EAGVTQFPSHSVIEKGQTVTLRCDPISGHDNLYWYRRVMGKEIKFLLHFVKESKQDESGMPNNRFLAERTGGTYSTLKVQPAELEDSGVYFCASSLRLADTQYFGPGTRLTVL.

The chain employs TRBV5-4 and TRBJ1-2, with 10 bases fitting TRBD1. The ends lost 4 bases at V and 3 bases at J; junction bases unmatched: 6. Germline CDR1 SGHNT, CDR2 YYREEE (reference sequence). The CDR3 totals 15 residues. CDR3 bases: TGTGCCAGCAGCCCAAGGACAGGGGGGGACTATGGCTACACCTTC. The encoded protein is CASSPRTGGDYGYTF. Variable domain in full (rest from reference TRBV5-4 and TRBJ1-2): ETGVTQSPTHLIKTRGQQVTLRCSSQSGHNTVSWYQQALGQGPQFIFQYYREEENGRGNFPPRFSGLQFPNYSSELNVNALELDDSALYLCASSPRTGGDYGYTFGSGTRLTVV.

CDR3: CASSVSQGALGYTF. The CDR3 nucleotides are TGCGCCAGCAGCGTCTCTCAGGGGGCTCTTGGCTACACCTTC. The chain is built from TRBV5-1 and TRBJ1-2, with 8 bases identical to TRBD1. CDR3 length: 14 residues. Per germline, CDR1 SGHRS and CDR2 YFSETQ. The trim removed 4 bases at V and 7 bases at J, leaving 9 bases unmatched.